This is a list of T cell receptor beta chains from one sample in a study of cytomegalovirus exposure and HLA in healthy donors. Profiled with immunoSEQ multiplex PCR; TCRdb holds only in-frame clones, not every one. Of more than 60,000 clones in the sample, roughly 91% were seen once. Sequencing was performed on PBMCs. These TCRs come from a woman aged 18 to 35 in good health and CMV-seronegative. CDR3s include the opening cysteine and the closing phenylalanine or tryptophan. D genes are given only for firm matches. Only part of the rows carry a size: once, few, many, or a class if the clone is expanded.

CASSQSPLVRLAGGTVRSSYEQYF,TGCGCCAGCAGTCAATCGCCCTTGGTCCGACTAGCGGGAGGGACTGTTAGAAGCTCCTACGAGCAGTACTTC,-,TRBD2,TRBJ2-7,TRBV23-1
CASSPGGSNTEAFF,TGTGCCAGCTCCCCGGGGGGGTCGAACACTGAAGCTTTCTTT,-,-,TRBJ1-1,TRBV18
CASSHPGGVKFF,TGCGCCAGCAGCCATCCCGGAGGGGTTAAGTTCTTC,-,-,TRBJ2-1,TRBV4-3
CAKLRWQYF,TGTGCCAAGTTACGGTGGCAGTACTTC,-,-,TRBJ2-7,TRBV11-3
CASSLGLFMNTEAFF,TGTGCCAGCAGCTTAGGACTCTTCATGAACACTGAAGCTTTCTTT,-,-,TRBJ1-1,TRBV13
CASSLYRGFNEKLFF,TGCGCCAGCAGCTTGTACAGGGGATTTAATGAAAAACTGTTTTTT,-,TRBD1,TRBJ1-4,TRBV5-1
CASRFWGELGNEQFF,TGTGCCAGCAGATTTTGGGGAGAACTAGGGAATGAGCAGTTCTTC,-,-,TRBJ2-1,TRBV28
CASSELTDQVSEQFF,TGTGCCAGCAGTGAGTTGACAGACCAAGTCAGTGAGCAGTTCTTC,-,-,TRBJ2-1,TRBV6-1
CASSLGLAGYTGELFF,TGTGCCAGCAGCTTAGGGCTAGCGGGTTACACCGGGGAGCTGTTTTTT,-,TRBD2,TRBJ2-2,TRBV7-2
CASSYSGGSNYGYTF,TGTGCCAGCAGTTACTCGGGGGGATCTAACTATGGCTACACCTTC,-,-,TRBJ1-2,TRBV6-5
CASSLVGTSGRASSLEFF,TGTGCCAGCAGCTTAGTAGGGACTAGCGGGAGGGCCTCGAGTCTGGAGTTCTTC,-,TRBD2,TRBJ2-1,TRBV7-8
CASSLGDSSYEQYF,TGTGCCAGCAGCTTAGGTGACAGCTCCTACGAGCAGTACTTC,-,-,TRBJ2-7,TRBV7-9
CASNLFGGTDTQYF,TGTGCCAGCAACTTATTCGGGGGCACAGATACGCAGTATTTT,-,-,TRBJ2-3,TRBV7-9
CASSQDGQGGNQPQHF,TGTGCCAGCAGCCAAGATGGACAGGGCGGGAATCAGCCCCAGCATTTT,-,TRBD1,TRBJ1-5,TRBV4-2
CSVARGYEQYF,TGCAGTGTTGCCAGGGGTTACGAGCAGTACTTC,-,-,TRBJ2-7,TRBV20-1
CASLPTSGSSYNEQFF,TGTGCCAGCCTCCCGACTAGCGGGAGCTCCTACAATGAGCAGTTCTTC,-,TRBD2,TRBJ2-1,TRBV18
CASREYLAGDNEQFF,TGTGCCAGCAGGGAATATCTAGCGGGGGACAATGAGCAGTTCTTC,-,TRBD2,TRBJ2-1,TRBV2
CASRHRQGPTEAFF,TGTGCCAGCAGACACCGACAGGGCCCCACTGAAGCTTTCTTT,-,TRBD1,TRBJ1-1,TRBV6-5
CASSFHQRVGELFF,TGCGCCAGCAGCTTCCACCAGCGGGTCGGGGAGCTGTTTTTT,-,-,TRBJ2-2,TRBV5-1
CASSLSGTGLAEAFF,TGTGCCAGCTCCCTTTCCGGGACAGGGCTTGCTGAAGCTTTCTTT,-,TRBD1,TRBJ1-1,TRBV18
CASSIGTGAMQKTQYF,TGTGCCAGCAGCATTGGGACAGGGGCTATGCAAAAGACCCAGTACTTC,-,TRBD1,TRBJ2-5,TRBV9
CASSQGTETQYF,TGTGCCAGCAGCCAGGGTACGGAGACCCAGTACTTC,few,-,TRBJ2-5,TRBV11-1
CASSQQVQETQYF,TGCGCCAGCAGTCAACAGGTCCAAGAGACCCAGTACTTC,-,-,TRBJ2-5,TRBV5-1
CASSPTRVPYEQYF,TGTGCCAGCAGCCCAACCAGGGTCCCCTACGAGCAGTACTTC,-,-,TRBJ2-7,TRBV6-5
CAISGQGIAQYF,TGTGCCATCAGTGGGCAGGGTATAGCGCAGTATTTT,-,-,TRBJ2-3,TRBV10-3
CSVEAEGRETQYF,TGCAGCGTTGAAGCGGAGGGACGGGAGACCCAGTACTTC,few,-,TRBJ2-5,TRBV29-1
CASRFAGTGSLEQYF,TGTGCCAGCAGGTTCGCCGGGACAGGGTCTTTAGAGCAGTACTTC,-,TRBD1,TRBJ2-7,TRBV11-2
CASSVLGGAGSSPGELFF,TGTGCCAGCAGCGTACTAGGTGGTGCAGGGTCCTCTCCCGGGGAGCTGTTTTTT,-,-,TRBJ2-2,TRBV9
CASSRTSGGSEQFF,TGTGCCAGCAGCCGGACTAGCGGGGGTTCTGAGCAGTTCTTC,few,TRBD2,TRBJ2-1,TRBV7-3
CSVEVGPIPGELFF,TGCAGCGTTGAAGTCGGTCCTATTCCGGGGGAGCTGTTTTTT,-,-,TRBJ2-2,TRBV29-1
CASSGDLRDRGHEQYF,TGTGCCAGCAGCGGAGACCTCCGGGACAGGGGCCACGAGCAGTACTTC,-,TRBD1,TRBJ2-7,TRBV7-8
CAISRDSSYNEQFF,TGTGCCATCAGTCGGGACAGCTCCTACAATGAGCAGTTCTTC,-,TRBD1,TRBJ2-1,TRBV10-3
CASSNPDRDEQYF,TGTGCCAGCAGCAACCCGGACAGGGACGAGCAGTACTTC,-,TRBD1,TRBJ2-7,TRBV5-6
CASSVASRTSGGRSSYNEQFF,TGTGCCAGCAGCGTAGCCAGTAGGACTAGCGGGGGGCGAAGCTCCTACAATGAGCAGTTCTTC,-,TRBD2,TRBJ2-1,TRBV9
CSAWRGGADGYTF,TGCAGCGCCTGGCGGGGGGGGGCGGATGGCTACACCTTC,-,-,TRBJ1-2,TRBV29-1
CASMKGRDYGYTF,TGTGCCAGCATGAAGGGGAGGGACTATGGCTACACCTTC,-,-,TRBJ1-2,TRBV7-9
CASSPDREAYGYTF,TGTGCCAGCAGTCCGGACAGGGAGGCCTATGGCTACACCTTC,-,TRBD1,TRBJ1-2,TRBV6-1
CASRFPDNEQFF,TGTGCCAGCAGATTCCCGGACAATGAGCAGTTCTTC,-,-,TRBJ2-1,TRBV6-1
CASSPGLPTGLTEAFF,TGTGCCAGCTCACCTGGGCTACCGACAGGGCTCACTGAAGCTTTCTTT,-,TRBD1,TRBJ1-1,TRBV18
CASSSREADTQYF,TGTGCCAGCAGCTCGCGGGAAGCAGACACGCAGTATTTT,-,-,TRBJ2-3,TRBV7-8
CASSKSIRGVGYGYTF,TGTGCCAGTAGCAAATCTATTCGCGGAGTGGGCTATGGCTACACCTTC,-,-,TRBJ1-2,TRBV19
CASSSTGTGETQYF,TGTGCCAGCAGCTCGACAGGGACTGGAGAGACCCAGTACTTC,-,-,TRBJ2-5,TRBV5-8
CSIEGLAGSSYEQYF,TGCAGCATTGAAGGACTAGCGGGAAGCTCCTACGAGCAGTACTTC,-,TRBD2,TRBJ2-7,TRBV29-1
CASSFGGGKAQHF,TGTGCCAGCAGCTTCGGGGGGGGGAAGGCCCAGCATTTT,once,-,TRBJ1-5,TRBV13